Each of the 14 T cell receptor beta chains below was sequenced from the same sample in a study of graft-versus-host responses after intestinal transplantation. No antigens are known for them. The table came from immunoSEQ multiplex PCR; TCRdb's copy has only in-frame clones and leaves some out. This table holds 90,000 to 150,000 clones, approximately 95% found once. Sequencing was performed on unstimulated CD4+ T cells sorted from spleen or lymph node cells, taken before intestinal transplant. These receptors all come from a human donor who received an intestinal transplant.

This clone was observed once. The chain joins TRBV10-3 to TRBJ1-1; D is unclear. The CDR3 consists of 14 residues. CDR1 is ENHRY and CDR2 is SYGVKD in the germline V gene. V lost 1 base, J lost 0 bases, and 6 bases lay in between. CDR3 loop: CAISELGLNTEAFF. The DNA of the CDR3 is TGTGCCATCAGTGAGTTAGGGCTGAACACTGAAGCTTTCTTT.

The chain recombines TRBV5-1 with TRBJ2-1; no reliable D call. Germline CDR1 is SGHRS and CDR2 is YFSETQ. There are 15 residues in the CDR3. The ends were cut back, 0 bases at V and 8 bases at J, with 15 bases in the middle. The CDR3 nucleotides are TGCGCCAGCAGCTTGGGGACCCTCGTGCCGGATGAGCAGTTCTTC. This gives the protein CASSLGTLVPDEQFF.

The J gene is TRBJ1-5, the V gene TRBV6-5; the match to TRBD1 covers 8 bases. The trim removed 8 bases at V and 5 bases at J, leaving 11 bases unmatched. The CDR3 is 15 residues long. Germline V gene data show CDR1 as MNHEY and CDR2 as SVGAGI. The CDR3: CASARTGKTHQPQHF. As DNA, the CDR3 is TGTGCCAGCGCTCGGACAGGGAAGACGCATCAGCCCCAGCATTTT.

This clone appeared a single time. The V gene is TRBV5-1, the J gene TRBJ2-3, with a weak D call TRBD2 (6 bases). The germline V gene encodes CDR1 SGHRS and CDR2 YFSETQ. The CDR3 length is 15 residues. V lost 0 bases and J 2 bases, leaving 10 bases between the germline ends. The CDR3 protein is CASSLAGVPTDTQYF. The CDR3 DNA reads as TGCGCCAGCAGCTTGGCGGGAGTCCCCACAGATACGCAGTATTTT.

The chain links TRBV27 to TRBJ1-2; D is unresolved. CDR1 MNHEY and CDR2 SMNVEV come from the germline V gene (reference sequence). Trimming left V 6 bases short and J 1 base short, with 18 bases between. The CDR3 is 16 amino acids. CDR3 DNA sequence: TGTGCCAGCAGCCCCCCCGAAGGGATCGGTAACTATGGCTACACCTTC. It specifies CASSPPEGIGNYGYTF.

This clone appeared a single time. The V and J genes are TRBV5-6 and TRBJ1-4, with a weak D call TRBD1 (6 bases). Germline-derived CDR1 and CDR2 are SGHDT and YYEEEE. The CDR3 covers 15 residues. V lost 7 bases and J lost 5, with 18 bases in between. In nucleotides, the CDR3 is TGTGCCAGCCTCAAAGGGGGTTTGGGGAATGAAAAACTGTTTTTT. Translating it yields CASLKGGLGNEKLFF. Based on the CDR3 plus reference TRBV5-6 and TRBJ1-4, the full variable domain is DAGVTQSPTHLIKTRGQQVTLRCSPKSGHDTVSWYQQALGQGPQFIFQYYEEEERQRGNFPDRFSGHQFPNYSSELNVNALLLGDSALYLCASLKGGLGNEKLFFGSGTQLSVL.

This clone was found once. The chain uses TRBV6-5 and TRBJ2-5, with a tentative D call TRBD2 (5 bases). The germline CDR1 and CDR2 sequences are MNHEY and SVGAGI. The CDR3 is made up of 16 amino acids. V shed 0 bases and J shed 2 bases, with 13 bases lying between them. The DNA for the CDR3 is TGTGCCAGCAGTTACTCTAGAGGGATACCGCAAGAGACCCAGTACTTC. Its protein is CASSYSRGIPQETQYF.

The CDR3 DNA follows: TGTGCCAGTACCAGGGGGGGGGTTGCGGTGAACACTGAAGCTTTCTTT. It is translated as CASTRGGVAVNTEAFF. This chain connects TRBV19 to TRBJ1-1, with 7 nucleotides matching TRBD1. The V gene's germline CDR1 is LNHDA and CDR2 SQIVND (reference sequence). The trim removed 7 bases at V and 0 bases at J, leaving 11 bases unmatched. This CDR3 is 16 amino acids long. The full variable domain, with the rest looked up from reference TRBV19 and TRBJ1-1, is DGGITQSPKYLFRKEGQNVTLSCEQNLNHDAMYWYRQDPGQGLRLIYYSQIVNDFQKGDIAEGYSVSREKKESFPLTVTSAQKNPTAFYLCASTRGGVAVNTEAFFGQGTRLTVV.

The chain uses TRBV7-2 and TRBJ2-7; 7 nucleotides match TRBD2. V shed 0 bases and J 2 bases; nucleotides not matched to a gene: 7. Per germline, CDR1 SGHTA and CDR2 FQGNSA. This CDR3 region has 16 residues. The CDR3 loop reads CASSLALASLPYEQYF. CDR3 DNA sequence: TGTGCCAGCAGCTTAGCACTAGCGTCCCTCCCCTACGAGCAGTACTTC.

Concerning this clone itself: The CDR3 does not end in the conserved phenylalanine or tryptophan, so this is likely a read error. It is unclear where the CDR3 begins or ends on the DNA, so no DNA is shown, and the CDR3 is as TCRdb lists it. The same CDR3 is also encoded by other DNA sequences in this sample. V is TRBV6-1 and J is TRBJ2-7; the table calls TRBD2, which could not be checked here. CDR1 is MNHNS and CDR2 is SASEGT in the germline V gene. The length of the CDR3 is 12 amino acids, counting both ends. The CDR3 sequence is CASSEGSGRPCI.

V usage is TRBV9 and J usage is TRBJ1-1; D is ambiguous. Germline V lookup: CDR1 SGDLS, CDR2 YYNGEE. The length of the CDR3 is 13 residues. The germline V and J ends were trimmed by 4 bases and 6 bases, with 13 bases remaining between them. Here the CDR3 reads CASSPRTNAEAFF. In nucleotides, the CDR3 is TGTGCCAGCAGCCCCCGAACTAACGCTGAAGCTTTCTTT. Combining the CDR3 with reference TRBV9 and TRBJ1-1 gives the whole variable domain DSGVTQTPKHLITATGQRVTLRCSPRSGDLSVYWYQQSLDQGLQFLIQYYNGEERAKGNILERFSAQQFPDLHSELNLSSLELGDSALYFCASSPRTNAEAFFGQGTRLTVV.

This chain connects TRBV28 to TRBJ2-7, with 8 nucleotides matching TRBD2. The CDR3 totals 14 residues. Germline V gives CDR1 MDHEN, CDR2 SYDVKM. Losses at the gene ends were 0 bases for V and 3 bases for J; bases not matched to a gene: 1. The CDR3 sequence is CASSLWLAGYEQYF. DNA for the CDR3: TGTGCCAGCAGTTTATGGCTAGCGGGCTACGAGCAGTACTTC.

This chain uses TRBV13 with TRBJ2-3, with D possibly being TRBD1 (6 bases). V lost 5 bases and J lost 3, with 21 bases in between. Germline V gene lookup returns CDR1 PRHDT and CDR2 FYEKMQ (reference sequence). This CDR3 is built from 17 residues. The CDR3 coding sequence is TGTGCCAGCAGCGCCGAGGACAGCCCCTTAGGGACAGATACGCAGTATTTT. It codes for CASSAEDSPLGTDTQYF.

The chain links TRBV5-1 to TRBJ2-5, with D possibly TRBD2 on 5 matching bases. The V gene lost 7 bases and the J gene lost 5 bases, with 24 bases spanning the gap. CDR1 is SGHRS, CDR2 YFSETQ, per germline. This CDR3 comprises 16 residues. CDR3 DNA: TGCGCCAGCGCACTCGGAGGAGGATCGGAGAGGGAGACCCAGTACTTC. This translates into CASALGGGSERETQYF.